The source of this TCR beta chain is a study of T cells in women clearing cervical HPV infection listed by TCRdb under 2018. About the full investigation: The cases were about 23 women with histologically confirmed HPV16-related CIN3 or worse, and 2 of those women had invasive cancers. The controls were 25 or so women whose single incident HPV16 infection cleared within 12 months with no development of precancer or cancer. Blood from cases was collected at the visit where the lesion was first found, while blood from controls was collected once the infection could no longer be detected. Among cases, blood sampling occurred a median of about 160 days after lesion detection, with an interquartile range of about 90 to 200 days. HLA typing was available for only a few women, so HLA type could not be excluded as a confounder. Nested within Costa Rica's Guanacaste HPV Natural History Study, an exploratory proof-of-principle case-control study compared TCR repertoires across cervical HPV16 outcomes. Cases were matched to controls by age within five years and by the year the sample was collected. A median age of almost 35 years was observed in cases versus over 37 in controls, and no significant differences in baseline characteristics were found. The parent cohort enrolled around 9,800 women aged 18 or older in Guanacaste, Costa Rica, during about 1993 to 1994 and followed them for approximately seven years. Five blinded duplicates per group were added as quality controls, so that roughly 60 samples were obtained: 50 or so participants and around 10 replicates. The full study reports these points: Across sequencing depths, CIN3+ cases showed significantly higher TCR repertoire richness than controls, but evenness did not differ between the groups. Cases were distinguished from controls with an estimated AUC of 0.7 to 0.85 by random forest classifiers combining richness and V gene abundances. Because T-cell numbers per sample were unknown, differences in richness could reflect varying T-cell content rather than repertoire biology. Because of the cross-sectional design, the study could not determine whether the associations came before infection or resulted from infection, and neither effector/memory subsets nor HPV-specific T cells were isolated.

On this clone itself: It lacks a known antigen.

TCR beta CDR3 regions were amplified by multiplex PCR using the immunoSEQ assay from an average of around 1,200 ng genomic DNA per sample. Primer bias was corrected in the assay by using a complete synthetic TCR repertoire to establish an amplification baseline. The amplicons were sequenced on the Illumina platform. Concerning the study's data processing: Sequence errors were corrected by clustering with frequency ratios and a modified nearest-neighbor algorithm, and the sequences were then analyzed in the immunoSEQ Analyzer using IMGT gene definitions. At each rarefaction depth, TCR richness and evenness were averaged across 20 rarefaction repeats, and any sample with fewer sequences than the depth was left out. Wilcoxon rank sum tests with FDR correction were used to compare relative abundances of V, D and J genes between the groups. In the blinded duplicates, the intraclass correlation was less than 97% for TCR richness and averaged about 80% across more than 65 gene segments. TCRdb obtained this table from immuneACCESS and retained in-frame rearrangements with V and J assigned. These tables miss some clones; where compared with another copy, unresolved V genes account for less than half of the shortfall, and the remainder is unexplained. V and J calls and clone size are as listed in that table; D and trimming were resolved from the DNA. The sample's records list over 20,000 clones. Jointly, the top ten make up less than 4% of the sample.

Every participant had a single incident cervical HPV16 infection, and prevalent HPV16 infections were excluded. Cervical HPV DNA was detected by MY09/MY11 PCR and genotyped by dot-blot hybridization. Less than 19 mL of heparinized blood was centrifuged, after which the buffy coat was aliquoted, frozen at -30 degrees C, and then stored at -80 degrees C. QIAGEN kits were used to extract genomic DNA from the buffy coat specimens. The sequence was collected from a woman aged 18-70 years with a cervical HPV16 infection that either progressed to CIN3+ or cleared (not recorded which). Source material: blood buffy coat.

CDR3 protein: CASSLGRTALYEQYF. The covered CDR3 bases are TGTGCCAGCAGCTTGGGGCGGACAGCGCTTTACGAG. The V gene is TRBV5-5 and the J gene is TRBJ2-7, with TRBD1 perhaps the D gene, on 6 matching bases. Sequencing ends 3 residues short of the CDR3 end; the germline J gene provides the rest. V is reduced by 0 bases and J by 4 bases, leaving a spacing of 14 bases between them. Spanning cysteine to phenylalanine, the CDR3 consists of 15 amino acids. Of the CDR3's DNA, 36 bases were read; they are in frame from base 1. Based on the germline V gene (reference sequence), the CDR1 and CDR2 sequences are SGHKS and YYEKEE. Reference TRBV5-5 and TRBJ2-7 genes cover what lies past the CDR3, so the full variable domain is DAGVTQSPTHLIKTRGQQVTLRCSPISGHKSVSWYQQVLGQGPQFIFQYYEKEERGRGNFPDRFSARQFPNYSSELNVNALLLGDSALYLCASSLGRTALYEQYFGPGTRLTVT.